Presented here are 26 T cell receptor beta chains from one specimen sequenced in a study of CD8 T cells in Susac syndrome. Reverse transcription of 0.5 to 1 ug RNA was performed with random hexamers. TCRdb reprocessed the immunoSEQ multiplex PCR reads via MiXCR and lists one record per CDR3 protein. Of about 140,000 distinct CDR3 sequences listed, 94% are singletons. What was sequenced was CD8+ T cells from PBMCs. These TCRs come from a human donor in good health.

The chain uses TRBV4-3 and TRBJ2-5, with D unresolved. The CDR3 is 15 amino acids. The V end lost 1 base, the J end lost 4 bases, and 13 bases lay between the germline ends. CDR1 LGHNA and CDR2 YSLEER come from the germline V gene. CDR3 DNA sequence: TGCGCCAGCAGCCAAGGAGTGATGGTGCCAGAGACCCAGTACTTC. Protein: CASSQGVMVPETQYF.

In DNA, the CDR3 is TGTGCCAGCTGGAGGACTAGCGGGAACTACCACGAGCAGTACTTC. This codes for CASWRTSGNYHEQYF. This rearrangement joins TRBV18 to TRBJ2-7; 12 nucleotides line up with TRBD2. Trimming removed 7 bases from V and 5 bases from J; junction bases left unmatched: 9. Germline V CDR1 and CDR2: KGHSH, LQKENI. The CDR3 is 15 residues long.

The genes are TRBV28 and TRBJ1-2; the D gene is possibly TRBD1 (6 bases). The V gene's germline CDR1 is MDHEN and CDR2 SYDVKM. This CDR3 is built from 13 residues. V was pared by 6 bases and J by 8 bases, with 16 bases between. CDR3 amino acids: CASSLGGARGYTF. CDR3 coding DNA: TGTGCCAGCAGCCTCGGGGGGGCGAGGGGCTACACCTTC.

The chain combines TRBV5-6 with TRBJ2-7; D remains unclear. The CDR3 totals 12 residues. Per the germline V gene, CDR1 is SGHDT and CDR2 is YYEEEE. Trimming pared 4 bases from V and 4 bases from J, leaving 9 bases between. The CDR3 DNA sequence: TGTGCCAGCAGCAGACGCTTTTACGAGCAGTACTTC. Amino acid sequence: CASSRRFYEQYF.

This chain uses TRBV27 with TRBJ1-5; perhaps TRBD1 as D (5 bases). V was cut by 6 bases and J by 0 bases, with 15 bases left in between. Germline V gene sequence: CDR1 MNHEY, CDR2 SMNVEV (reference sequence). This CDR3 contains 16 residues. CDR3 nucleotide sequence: TGTGCCAGCAGATTGAAAGGACATTATAGCAATCAGCCCCAGCATTTT. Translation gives CASRLKGHYSNQPQHF.

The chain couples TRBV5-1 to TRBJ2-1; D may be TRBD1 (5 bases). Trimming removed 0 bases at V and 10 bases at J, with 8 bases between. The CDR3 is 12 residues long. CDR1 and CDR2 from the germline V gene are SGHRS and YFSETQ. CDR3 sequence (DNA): TGCGCCAGCAGCTTGGACCGACAGGAGCAGTTCTTC. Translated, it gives CASSLDRQEQFF. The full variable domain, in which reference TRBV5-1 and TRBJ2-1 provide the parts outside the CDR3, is KAGVTQTPRYLIKTRGQQVTLSCSPISGHRSVSWYQQTPGQGLQFLFEYFSETQRNKGNFPGRFSGRQFSNSRSEMNVSTLELGDSALYLCASSLDRQEQFFGPGTRLTVL.

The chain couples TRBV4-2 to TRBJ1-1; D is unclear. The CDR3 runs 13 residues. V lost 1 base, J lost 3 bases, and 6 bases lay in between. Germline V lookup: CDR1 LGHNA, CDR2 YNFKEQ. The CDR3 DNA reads TGTGCCAGCAGCCAAGGTTCGTACACTGAAGCTTTCTTT. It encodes CASSQGSYTEAFF.

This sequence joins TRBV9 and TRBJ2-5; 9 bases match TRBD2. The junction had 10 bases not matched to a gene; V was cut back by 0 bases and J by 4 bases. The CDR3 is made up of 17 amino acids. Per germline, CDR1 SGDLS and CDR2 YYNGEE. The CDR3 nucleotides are TGTGCCAGCAGCGTAGGGGTCGCGGGAGGGCCTGGAGAGACCCAGTACTTC. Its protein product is CASSVGVAGGPGETQYF.

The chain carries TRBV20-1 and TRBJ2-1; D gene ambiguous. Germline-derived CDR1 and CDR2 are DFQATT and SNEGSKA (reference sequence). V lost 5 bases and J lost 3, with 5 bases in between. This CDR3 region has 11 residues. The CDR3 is CSAVVYNEQFF. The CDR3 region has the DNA TGCAGTGCTGTTGTCTACAATGAGCAGTTCTTC.

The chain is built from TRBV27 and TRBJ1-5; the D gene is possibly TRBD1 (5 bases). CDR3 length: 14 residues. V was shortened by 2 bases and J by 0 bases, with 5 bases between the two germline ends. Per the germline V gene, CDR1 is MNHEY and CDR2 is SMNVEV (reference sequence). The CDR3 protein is CASSLQGSNQPQHF. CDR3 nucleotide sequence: TGTGCCAGCAGTTTACAGGGTAGCAATCAGCCCCAGCATTTT.

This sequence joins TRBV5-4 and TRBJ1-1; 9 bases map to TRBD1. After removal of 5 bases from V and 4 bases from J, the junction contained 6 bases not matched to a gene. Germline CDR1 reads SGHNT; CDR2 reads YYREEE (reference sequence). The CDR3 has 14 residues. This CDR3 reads CASRLGTGITEAFF. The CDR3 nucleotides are TGTGCCAGCAGGCTCGGGACAGGGATCACTGAAGCTTTCTTT.

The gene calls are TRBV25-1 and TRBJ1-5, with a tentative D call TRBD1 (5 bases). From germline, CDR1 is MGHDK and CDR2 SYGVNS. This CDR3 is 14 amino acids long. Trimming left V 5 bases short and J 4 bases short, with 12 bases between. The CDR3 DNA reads TGTGCCAGCAGTCCCGAGACAGAAAATCAGCCCCAGCATTTT. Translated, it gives CASSPETENQPQHF.

CDR3 in DNA: TGCAGCGTTCTTACAGGGAATGGAGAGGGCTACACCTTC. This translates into CSVLTGNGEGYTF. The J gene is TRBJ1-2, the V gene TRBV29-1, with a tentative D call TRBD1 (6 bases). The CDR3 has 13 residues. Trimming took 5 bases from V and 8 from J, leaving 18 bases between them. Germline lookup yields CDR1 SQVTM and CDR2 ANQGSEA.

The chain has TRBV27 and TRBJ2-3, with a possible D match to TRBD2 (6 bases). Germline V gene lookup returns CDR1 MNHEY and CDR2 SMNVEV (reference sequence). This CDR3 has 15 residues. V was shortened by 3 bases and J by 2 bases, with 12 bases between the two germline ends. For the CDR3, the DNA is TGTGCCAGCAGTTTGTCGGGGGAACACACAGATACGCAGTATTTT. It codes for CASSLSGEHTDTQYF.

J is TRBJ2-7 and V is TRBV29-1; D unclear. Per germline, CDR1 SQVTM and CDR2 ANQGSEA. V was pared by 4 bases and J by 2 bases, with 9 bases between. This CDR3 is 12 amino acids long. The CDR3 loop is CSVGYYPYEQYF. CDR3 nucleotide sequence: TGCAGCGTTGGATACTATCCCTACGAGCAGTACTTC.

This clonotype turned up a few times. CDR3 protein: CASSLEKSTDTQYF. The CDR3 DNA reads TGTGCCAGCAGTTTGGAGAAATCCACAGATACGCAGTATTTT. The chain combines TRBV12-3 or TRBV12-4 with TRBJ2-3, with D unresolved. The CDR3 length is 14 residues. V lost 3 bases, J lost 2 bases, and 9 bases lay in between.

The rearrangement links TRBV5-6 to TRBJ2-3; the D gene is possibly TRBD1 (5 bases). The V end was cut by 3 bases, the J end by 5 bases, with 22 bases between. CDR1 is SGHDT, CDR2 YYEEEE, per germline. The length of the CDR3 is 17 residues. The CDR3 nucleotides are TGTGCCAGCAGCTGGGGCCGCAAGGGTCATATGGGAGATACGCAGTATTTT. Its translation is CASSWGRKGHMGDTQYF.

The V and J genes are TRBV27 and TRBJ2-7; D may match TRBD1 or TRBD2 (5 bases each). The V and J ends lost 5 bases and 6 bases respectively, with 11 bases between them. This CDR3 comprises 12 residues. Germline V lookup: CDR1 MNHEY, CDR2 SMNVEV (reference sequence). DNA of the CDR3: TGTGCCAGCAGTCGGGTTGGGGGCGAGCAGTACTTC. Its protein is CASSRVGGEQYF.

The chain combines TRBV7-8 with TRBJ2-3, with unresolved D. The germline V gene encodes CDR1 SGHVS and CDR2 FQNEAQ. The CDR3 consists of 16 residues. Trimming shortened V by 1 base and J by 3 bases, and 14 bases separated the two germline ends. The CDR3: CASSLVPPGGTDTQYF. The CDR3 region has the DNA TGTGCCAGCAGCTTAGTACCGCCCGGTGGGACAGATACGCAGTATTTT.

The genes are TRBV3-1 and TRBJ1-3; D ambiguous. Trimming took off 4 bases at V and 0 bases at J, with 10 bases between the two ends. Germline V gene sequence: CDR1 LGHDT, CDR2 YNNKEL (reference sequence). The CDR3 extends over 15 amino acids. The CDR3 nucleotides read TGTGCCAGCAGCCCGAGGCCGAGCTCTGGAAACACCATATATTTT. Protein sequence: CASSPRPSSGNTIYF.

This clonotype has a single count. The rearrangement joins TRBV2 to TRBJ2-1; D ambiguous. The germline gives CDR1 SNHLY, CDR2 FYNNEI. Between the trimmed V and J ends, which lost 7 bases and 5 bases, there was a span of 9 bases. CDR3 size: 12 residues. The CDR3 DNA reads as TGTGCCAGCACGAGTGACGACAATGAGCAGTTCTTC. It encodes CASTSDDNEQFF.

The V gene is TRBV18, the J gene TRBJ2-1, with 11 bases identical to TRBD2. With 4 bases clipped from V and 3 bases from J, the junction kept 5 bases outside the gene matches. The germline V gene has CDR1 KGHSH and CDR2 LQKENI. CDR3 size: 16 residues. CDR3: CASSLGTSGFYNEQFF. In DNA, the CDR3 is TGTGCCAGCTCACTGGGGACTAGCGGTTTCTACAATGAGCAGTTCTTC.

As DNA, the CDR3 is TGCAGTGCTGAGGTCAATTACGAGCAGTACTTC. Residues: CSAEVNYEQYF. The V call is TRBV20-1, the J call TRBJ2-7; no definite D call. Per germline, CDR1 DFQATT and CDR2 SNEGSKA (reference sequence). V was trimmed by 5 bases and J by 4 bases, leaving 9 bases between them. The CDR3 spans 11 residues.

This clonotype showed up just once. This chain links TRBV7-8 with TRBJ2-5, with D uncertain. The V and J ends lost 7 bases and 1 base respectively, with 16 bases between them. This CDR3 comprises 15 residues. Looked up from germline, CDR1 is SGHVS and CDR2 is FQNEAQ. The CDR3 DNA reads TGTGCCAGCACCTCACGTAAAACACCCCAAGAGACCCAGTACTTC. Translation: CASTSRKTPQETQYF.

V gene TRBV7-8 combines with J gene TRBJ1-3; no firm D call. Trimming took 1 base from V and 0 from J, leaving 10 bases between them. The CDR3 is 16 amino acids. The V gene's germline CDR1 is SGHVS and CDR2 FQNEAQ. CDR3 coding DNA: TGTGCCAGCAGCTTAGTCGGAGGGTCCTCTGGAAACACCATATATTTT. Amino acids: CASSLVGGSSGNTIYF.

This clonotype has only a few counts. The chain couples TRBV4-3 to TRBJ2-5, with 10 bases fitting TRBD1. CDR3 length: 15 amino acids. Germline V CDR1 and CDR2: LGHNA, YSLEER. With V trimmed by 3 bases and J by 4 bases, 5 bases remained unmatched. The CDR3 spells CASSQGTGVGETQYF. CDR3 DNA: TGCGCCAGCAGCCAGGGGACAGGGGTAGGAGAGACCCAGTACTTC.